This T cell receptor beta chain is drawn from a study of OX40 agonist ivuxolimab in advanced cancers. About the full investigation: Ivuxolimab, which targeted the costimulatory receptor OX40 (CD134), was an agonistic, fully human IgG2 monoclonal antibody. Intravenous ivuxolimab was administered to patients every 2 weeks at six dose levels: 0.01, 0.1, 0.3, 1.5, 3 and 10 mg/kg. Of the approximately 50 patients in dose escalation, some 19 had hepatocellular carcinoma, some 15 had melanoma, 9 had renal cell carcinoma and 9 had head and neck cancer. A male proportion of approximately 83% and a mean age of 60 years, ranging from roughly 23 to 79, were recorded for the dose-escalation cohort. Prior anti-PD-1, anti-PD-L1 or anti-CTLA-4 therapy was permitted, and approximately 41% of dose-escalation patients had received checkpoint inhibitors. Partial responses occurred in three dose-escalation patients: two with cutaneous melanoma and one with hepatocellular carcinoma. Peripheral TCRbeta sequencing aimed to test whether ivuxolimab altered TCR sequence diversity and caused clonal T-cell expansion. The paper covers the monotherapy dose-escalation part of the phase I ivuxolimab trial, which included N of about 56 patients. Study-level results and caveats: In partial responders in the 0.1-3.0 mg/kg groups, normalized peripheral clonal expansion was found to be among the lowest, especially among CD8+ T cells. Antigen specificity was not determined for the clonally expanded peripheral T cells. Low levels of normalized T-cell clonal expansion were also seen in some nonresponding patients. At doses of 0.1 to 3.0 mg/kg, clonal expansion of both CD4+ and CD8+ T cells in blood was seen between baseline and week 6. After ivuxolimab, CD8+ T cells had more expanded clones than CD4+ T cells on average.

The germline V gene specifies SGHVS as CDR1 and FQNEAQ as CDR2. Trimming costs V 6 bases and J 7 bases, and their ends lie 15 bases apart. From its cysteine to its phenylalanine, the CDR3 spans 14 amino acids. Left in the record is the CDR3 DNA by itself, 42 bases read in frame from the first base. Patients with a history of autoimmune disease or receiving systemic immunosuppression were excluded from the trial. Peripheral blood for TCR sequencing was drawn from every dose cohort at baseline, at cycle 4 day 1 and at cycle 7 day 1. Samples came from an open-label, multicenter, first-in-human phase I dose-escalation trial of ivuxolimab. Adults with locally advanced or metastatic melanoma, renal cell carcinoma, hepatocellular carcinoma or head and neck squamous cell carcinoma were enrolled in the trial. Before TCR sequencing, CD4+ T cells and CD8+ T cells were sorted from peripheral blood as separate populations.

This clone was seen only once. Which antigen it targets is not known. Per-base quality was not reported, and no clone a single base away is much larger than it. For sequencing of the TCRbeta CDR3 region, genomic DNA was extracted from the sorted cells. TCRbeta CDR3 regions were sequenced using the immunoSEQ Assay. Not all clones reach the TCRdb copy of this immuneACCESS table, which keeps in-frame sequences only. Checked studies attribute under half of the gap to unresolved V genes and leave the rest unexplained. Across this sample there are around 62,000 clones, with about four fifths seen only once. The biggest ten clones account for approximately 4.8% of the sample.

This TCR was sampled from an adult with an advanced solid tumor such as melanoma, head and neck, liver or kidney cancer. Specimen: CD4+ or CD8+ T cells sorted from blood, collected in a trial of the OX40 agonist ivuxolimab. The chain employs TRBV7-8 and TRBJ1-4, with a tentative D gene TRBD1 over 6 matching bases. The CDR3 region reads CASRISQGTEKLFF. Here is the DNA: TGTGCCAGCAGGATATCACAGGGAACTGAAAAACTGTTTTTT. The variable domain in full, with residues beyond the CDR3 obtained from the reference TRBV7-8 and TRBJ1-4 genes, is GAGVSQSPRYKVAKRGQDVALRCDPISGHVSLFWYQQALGQGPEFLTYFQNEAQLDKSGLPSDRFFAERPEGSVSTLKIQRTQQEDSAVYLCASRISQGTEKLFFGSGTQLSVL.